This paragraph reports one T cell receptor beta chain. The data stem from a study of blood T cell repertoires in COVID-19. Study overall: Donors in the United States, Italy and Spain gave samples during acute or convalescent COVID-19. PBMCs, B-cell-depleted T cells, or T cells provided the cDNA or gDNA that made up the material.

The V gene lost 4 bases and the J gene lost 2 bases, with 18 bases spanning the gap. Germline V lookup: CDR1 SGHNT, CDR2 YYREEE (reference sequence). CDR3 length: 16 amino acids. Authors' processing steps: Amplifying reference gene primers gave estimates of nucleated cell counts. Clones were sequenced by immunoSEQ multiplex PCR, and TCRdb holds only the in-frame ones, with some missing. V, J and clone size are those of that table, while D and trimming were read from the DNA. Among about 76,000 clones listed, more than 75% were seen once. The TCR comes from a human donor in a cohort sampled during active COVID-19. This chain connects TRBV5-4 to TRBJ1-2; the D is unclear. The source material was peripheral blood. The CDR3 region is CASSNPIAATNYGYTF. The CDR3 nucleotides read TGTGCCAGCAGCAATCCGATTGCAGCGACGAACTATGGCTACACCTTC.